This T cell receptor (beta chain) was recorded in a study of T cell changes during pregnancy in multiple sclerosis (dated by TCRdb to the late 2010s). Context from the whole study: The study looked at changes in the T cell repertoire across pregnancy in women with multiple sclerosis.

The method behind the library was the immunoSEQ multiplex PCR assay. TCRdb stores this immuneACCESS table with in-frame sequences only. Part of the clones is absent; in the studies checked, under half of the shortfall reflects unresolved V genes, and no reason is known for the rest. This sample comprises tens of thousands of clones, around 92% of them detected only once. Of the sample, about 1% falls within the top ten clones. Turning to this clone: There is no known antigen for this receptor. No base qualities exist here, and no much larger clone lies one base off it.

The source of this sequence is a female donor in good health, enrolled as a control in a pregnancy study. This sample comprised peripheral blood, obtained after pregnancy.

The CDR3 here reads CASSVVSSGIYNEQFF. The sequenced DNA: TGTGCCAGCAGCGTAGTTTCTAGCGGCATCTACAATGAGCAGTTCTTC. The V gene is TRBV9 and the J gene is TRBJ2-1; 7 junctional bases match TRBD2. Trimming leaves V shorter by 0 bases and J shorter by 3 bases, with the junction holding 6 bases beyond the gene matches. Per the germline V gene, SGDLS is the CDR1 and YYNGEE is the CDR2. The CDR3 covers 16 residues, taking in both the cysteine and the phenylalanine. Only the CDR3 portion is preserved as DNA: 48 bases, with reading frame beginning at the first base.